One sample yielded the 27 T cell receptor beta chains listed below, sequenced in a study of T cells in Graves' hyperthyroidism and ophthalmopathy (dated by TCRdb to about 2019). The protocol used for the library was multiplex PCR. The run used an Illumina HiSeq 2000. The TCR beta CDR3 regions were amplified from RNA transcripts. The TCR CDR3 was subjected to a first round of RT-PCR using the HTBI primer set and the Qiagen OneStep RT-PCR kit. TCRdb cleaned the public reads at Q25 with fastp, built clones with MiXCR and kept in-frame beta chains. Identical CDR3 protein sequences are pooled into one entry, listed with their most common genes and DNA. In all, the sample holds about 410,000 distinct CDR3 sequences, and around 15% of those were seen once. Over 10% of the sample goes to the ten largest clones. Specimen: blood. These receptors all stem from a man between 18 and 35 years old with Graves' ophthalmopathy.

This clonotype was counted many times. This chain uses TRBV2 with TRBJ2-1, with 9 bases matching TRBD2. There are 14 residues in the CDR3. From germline, CDR1 is SNHLY and CDR2 FYNNEI. The V and J ends lost 11 bases and 9 bases, in that order; junction bases with no gene match: 14. The CDR3 bases are TGTGCCGCCTGGGGTAGCGGGAGAAACGGTGAGCAGTTCTTC. This sequence encodes CAAWGSGRNGEQFF.

This clonotype was picked up many times. V and J are TRBV24-1 and TRBJ2-1; D may be TRBD1 (5 bases). Germline loops: CDR1 KGHDR, CDR2 SFDVKD. The CDR3 totals 15 residues. V was cut by 6 bases and J by 3 bases, with 14 bases left in between. CDR3 in amino acids: CATSRQGGRYNEQFF. CDR3 in DNA: TGTGCCACCAGTCGGCAGGGTGGTCGCTACAATGAGCAGTTCTTC.

This clonotype was recorded at least ten times. The J gene is TRBJ1-1, the V gene TRBV24-1, with D unclear. Trimming cost V 4 bases and J 1 base, with 9 bases left between them. This CDR3 comprises 14 residues. Germline values: CDR1 KGHDR, CDR2 SFDVKD. CDR3 DNA sequence: TGTGCCACCAGTGACCAGCGGGGGAACACTGAAGCTTTCTTT. This encodes CATSDQRGNTEAFF.

This chain joins TRBV7-8 and TRBJ1-6; D is perhaps TRBD1 (6 bases). The CDR3 has 14 amino acids. Trimming left V 1 base short and J 13 bases short, with 14 bases between. Germline CDR1 and CDR2: SGHVS and FQNEAQ. This CDR3 reads CASSLVGRGAPLHF. CDR3 in DNA: TGTGCCAGCAGCTTAGTGGGCAGGGGCGCGCCCCTCCACTTT.

In this sample, this clonotype turned up many times. This chain joins TRBV12-3 or TRBV12-4 and TRBJ1-2, with D unclear. The CDR3 loop spans 12 amino acids. The ends were cut back, 3 bases at V and 8 bases at J, with 10 bases in the middle. In nucleotides, the CDR3 is TGTGCCAGCAGTTTTTTGGGAGGAGGCTACACCTTC. Its translation is CASSFLGGGYTF.

The chain joins TRBV6-2 or TRBV6-3 to TRBJ2-1; 8 bases line up with TRBD2. CDR3 length: 14 amino acids. Germline loops: CDR1 MNHEY, CDR2 SVGEGT. Losses at the gene ends were 2 bases for V and 10 bases for J; bases not matched to a gene: 7. The CDR3 protein is CASSYAGRGHEQFF. The CDR3 bases are TGTGCCAGCAGTTACGCCGGGAGGGGTCACGAGCAGTTCTTC.

There are many counts of this clonotype. The gene calls are TRBV5-1 and TRBJ1-1; D is ambiguous. V lost 1 base to trimming and J lost 5 bases, with 12 bases between them. The germline gives CDR1 SGHRS, CDR2 YFSETQ. The CDR3 extends over 14 amino acids. The CDR3, as DNA: TGCGCCAGCAGCTTGCGAGGAGGGCGTACTGAAGCTTTCTTT. Its translation: CASSLRGGRTEAFF.

The J gene is TRBJ1-1, the V gene TRBV10-1; 7 positions match TRBD1. CDR1 is WNHNN, CDR2 SYGVQD, per germline (reference sequence). Trimming took 3 bases from V and 10 from J; bases not matched to a gene: 5. The CDR3 totals 12 residues. CDR3: CASSDDRVGAFF. CDR3 bases: TGCGCCAGCAGTGATGACAGGGTGGGAGCTTTCTTT.

The chain has TRBV7-9 and TRBJ1-4, with unresolved D. Germline CDR1 SEHNR, CDR2 FQNEAQ (reference sequence). The CDR3 has 13 amino acids. With 1 base removed from V and 8 bases from J, the gap between germline ends came to 8 bases. CDR3 in DNA: TGTGCCAGCAGCTTAGTGCCGCGGGAAAAACTGTTTTTT. As protein: CASSLVPREKLFF.

The genes are TRBV2 and TRBJ2-3; 10 nucleotides align to TRBD2. This CDR3 contains 16 residues. J was trimmed by 3 bases and V by 6 bases; bases with no gene match: 9. Germline assignment: CDR1 SNHLY and CDR2 FYNNEI. DNA for the CDR3: TGTGCCAGCAGCCTAAAACTAGCGGGGTGGACAGATACGCAGTATTTT. Protein sequence: CASSLKLAGWTDTQYF.

The chain carries TRBV3-1 and TRBJ1-5; D ambiguous. The CDR3 is 16 residues long. V lost 2 bases to trimming and J lost 1 base, with 12 bases between them. Germline CDR1 and CDR2: LGHDT and YNNKEL (reference sequence). CDR3 amino acids: CASSQNSGQSNQPQHF. CDR3 in DNA: TGTGCCAGCAGCCAAAATTCTGGGCAGAGCAATCAGCCCCAGCATTTT.

This clonotype was observed at least ten times. This chain uses TRBV11-2 with TRBJ2-7, with no clear D. V lost 2 bases, J lost 2 bases, and 10 bases lay in between. The CDR3 has 14 amino acids. Germline V gives CDR1 SGHAT, CDR2 FQNNGV. CDR3 DNA sequence: TGTGCCAGCAGCTTAACCCCAGACACCTACGAGCAGTACTTC. This gives the protein CASSLTPDTYEQYF.

In its sample, this clonotype was seen many times. This chain joins TRBV12-3 or TRBV12-4 and TRBJ2-3; D gene ambiguous. This CDR3 has 10 residues. V lost 2 bases, J lost 9 bases, and 3 bases lay in between. The CDR3 DNA is TGTGCCAGCAGTTTAACCACGCAGTATTTT. The encoded protein is CASSLTTQYF.

This clonotype was seen repeatedly, ten times or more. V usage is TRBV7-2 and J usage is TRBJ1-1, with D perhaps matching TRBD1 (5 bases). The CDR3 length is 14 residues. Germline loops: CDR1 SGHTA, CDR2 FQGNSA. Trimming cost V 1 base and J 4 bases, with 10 bases left between them. The CDR3 coding sequence is TGTGCCAGCAGCTTAGTTGGGGGGGGCACTGAAGCTTTCTTT. Translated, it gives CASSLVGGGTEAFF.

V gene TRBV20-1 combines with J gene TRBJ1-1, with D perhaps matching TRBD1 (6 bases). V gave up 1 base and J gave up 5 bases, with 14 bases separating them. The CDR3 runs to 14 residues. Germline lookup yields CDR1 DFQATT and CDR2 SNEGSKA (reference sequence). CDR3: CSARVAGAKTEAFF. CDR3 coding DNA: TGCAGTGCTAGAGTTGCAGGGGCCAAAACTGAAGCTTTCTTT.

This clonotype showed up many times. The chain employs TRBV18 and TRBJ1-2; 7 bases agree with TRBD1. This CDR3 spans 13 amino acids. Germline values: CDR1 KGHSH, CDR2 LQKENI. V dropped 8 bases and J dropped 7; count of bases not matched to a gene: 10. The CDR3 reads CASNPRTGSGYTF. The CDR3 DNA sequence: TGTGCCAGCAACCCGCGGACAGGCTCTGGCTACACCTTC.

This clonotype was seen ten or more times. In DNA, the CDR3 is TGTGCCAGCTCAGCCCGGGGGGTGAGCTCCTACAATGAGCAGTTCTTC. This sequence encodes CASSARGVSSYNEQFF. The chain recombines TRBV18 with TRBJ2-1, with 7 bases fitting TRBD2. Per the germline V gene, CDR1 is KGHSH and CDR2 is LQKENI. With 5 bases clipped from V and 0 bases from J, the junction kept 7 bases outside the gene matches. CDR3 size: 16 residues.

This clonotype was counted only a few times. V usage is TRBV15 and J usage is TRBJ2-2, with TRBD2 as a possible D gene (5 bases). The CDR3 spans 14 residues. Per the germline V gene, CDR1 is LNHNV and CDR2 is YYDKDF (reference sequence). V was cut by 4 bases and J by 1 base, with 7 bases left in between. The CDR3 protein is CATSTGLNTGELFF. As DNA, the CDR3 is TGTGCCACCAGCACCGGACTGAACACCGGGGAGCTGTTTTTT.

This clonotype was recorded at least ten times. The rearrangement links TRBV6-1 to TRBJ2-7, with TRBD2 identical over 8 bases. Germline V gene sequence: CDR1 MNHNS, CDR2 SASEGT. V lost 7 bases to trimming and J lost 1 base; unmatched junction nucleotides: 9. This CDR3 has 15 amino acids. The CDR3 loop is CASTHGGASSYEQYF. The CDR3 DNA is TGTGCCAGCACCCACGGGGGGGCATCTTCCTACGAGCAGTACTTC.

The V and J genes are TRBV19 and TRBJ1-1, with 7 bases that match TRBD1. The CDR3 is 15 residues long. Trimming at V came to 4 bases and at J to 2 bases, leaving 7 bases not matched to a gene. Germline values: CDR1 LNHDA, CDR2 SQIVND (reference sequence). In nucleotides, the CDR3 is TGTGCCAGTAGTACTGGGACAGAAATAAACACTGAAGCTTTCTTT. The encoded protein is CASSTGTEINTEAFF.

The chain has TRBV30 and TRBJ1-2; 7 bases fit TRBD1. The germline gives CDR1 GTSNPN, CDR2 SVGIG (reference sequence). The CDR3 length is 15 residues. The V gene end was trimmed by 3 bases and the J gene end by 4 bases; junction bases not matched to a gene: 11. The CDR3 protein is CAWSAIYRGGYGYTF. The CDR3 DNA reads TGTGCCTGGAGCGCTATTTACAGGGGAGGCTATGGCTACACCTTC. Together with reference TRBV30 and TRBJ1-2, the CDR3 gives the full variable domain: SQTIHQWPATLVQPVGSPLSLECTVEGTSNPNLYWYRQAAGRGLQLLFYSVGIGQISSEVPQNLSASRPQDRQFILSSKKLLLSDSGFYLCAWSAIYRGGYGYTFGSGTRLTVV.

This clonotype was observed a few times. The chain uses TRBV6-1 and TRBJ2-6, with 13 nucleotides matching TRBD2. The V segment lost 7 bases and the J segment 2 bases; nucleotides outside the gene matches: 5. Per the germline V gene, CDR1 is MNHNS and CDR2 is SASEGT. This CDR3 is 17 amino acids long. CDR3 DNA: TGTGCCAGCATCGGACTAGCGGGAGTGCCTGGGGCCAACGTCCTGACTTTC. It codes for CASIGLAGVPGANVLTF.

This clonotype was counted only a few times. The chain is built from TRBV3-1 and TRBJ2-3; TRBD2 matches at 11 bases. V lost 4 bases and J lost 4; bases outside the gene matches: 7. CDR1 and CDR2 from the germline V gene are LGHDT and YNNKEL (reference sequence). The CDR3 consists of 16 residues. The CDR3 loop reads CASSPLGLAASDTQYF. The CDR3 nucleotides are TGTGCCAGCAGCCCCTTGGGACTAGCGGCATCAGATACGCAGTATTTT.

The table lists this clonotype with many counts. The chain employs TRBV11-3 and TRBJ2-5; D ambiguous. This CDR3 has 11 amino acids. The V end lost 5 bases, the J end lost 5 bases, and 6 bases lay between the germline ends. Germline CDR1 and CDR2: SGHNT and YENEEA. The CDR3: CASSKVETQYF. The CDR3 DNA reads as TGTGCCAGCAGCAAAGTGGAGACCCAGTACTTC.

This clonotype was counted only a few times. The CDR3 here is CSARPPDSSSYNEQFF. CDR3 DNA: TGCAGTGCTAGGCCACCGGACAGCAGCTCCTACAATGAGCAGTTCTTC. This rearrangement joins TRBV20-1 to TRBJ2-1; a possible D gene is TRBD1 (6 bases). The V end was cut by 3 bases, the J end by 0 bases, with 15 bases between. The germline V gene encodes CDR1 DFQATT and CDR2 SNEGSKA (reference sequence). The CDR3 consists of 16 residues.

This clonotype occurred many times. V gene TRBV2 combines with J gene TRBJ2-7; TRBD2 might be the D (5 bases). Germline loops: CDR1 SNHLY, CDR2 FYNNEI. The CDR3 runs to 13 residues. V lost 5 bases and J lost 4, with 12 bases in between. The CDR3 nucleotides read TGTGCCAGCAGTCACGCCACGGGGTACGAGCAGTACTTC. The encoded protein is CASSHATGYEQYF.

This clonotype was observed at least ten times. This chain links TRBV3-1 with TRBJ2-4; D might be TRBD2 (6 bases). Germline V CDR1 and CDR2: LGHDT, YNNKEL (reference sequence). The CDR3 loop spans 12 amino acids. Trimming removed 2 bases at V and 8 bases at J, with 7 bases between. As DNA, the CDR3 is TGTGCCAGCAGCCAACGCGGGGACATTCAGTACTTC. This gives the protein CASSQRGDIQYF.